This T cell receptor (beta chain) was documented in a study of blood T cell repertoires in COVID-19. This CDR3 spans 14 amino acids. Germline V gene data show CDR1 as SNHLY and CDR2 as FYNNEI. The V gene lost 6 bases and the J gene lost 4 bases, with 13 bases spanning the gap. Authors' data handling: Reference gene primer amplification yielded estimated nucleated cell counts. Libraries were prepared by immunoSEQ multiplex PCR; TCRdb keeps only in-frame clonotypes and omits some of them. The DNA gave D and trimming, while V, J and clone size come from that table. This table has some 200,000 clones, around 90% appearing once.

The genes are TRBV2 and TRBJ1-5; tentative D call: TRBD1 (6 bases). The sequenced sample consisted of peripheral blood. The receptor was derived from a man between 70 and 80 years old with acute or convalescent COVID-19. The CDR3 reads CASSLEDRNQPQHF. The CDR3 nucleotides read TGTGCCAGCAGCTTAGAGGACAGAAATCAGCCCCAGCATTTT. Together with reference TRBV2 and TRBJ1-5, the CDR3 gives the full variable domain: EPEVTQTPSHQVTQMGQEVILRCVPISNHLYFYWYRQILGQKVEFLVSFYNNEISEKSEIFDDQFSVERPDGSNFTLKIRSTKLEDSAMYFCASSLEDRNQPQHFGDGTRLSIL.